The 8 T cell receptor beta chains reported below all come from one sample, sequenced in a study of blood T cells in healthy people across ages. A second 7 to 11 cycle PCR used barcoded and J-beta primers. Each CDR3 protein gets one entry after TCRdb re-called the 5' RACE reads with MiXCR. This sample has fewer than 2 million distinct CDR3 sequences, with 39% found just once. Sequencing was carried out using blood. The source is a human donor in good health.

The chain combines TRBV20-1 with TRBJ1-5, with a tentative D call TRBD1 (6 bases). Germline loops: CDR1 DFQATT, CDR2 SNEGSKA (reference sequence). The CDR3 runs to 17 residues. The germline V and J ends were trimmed by 5 bases and 0 bases, with 20 bases remaining between them. The CDR3 DNA is TGCAGTGCTCCCCCGATGAGTGGGACACATAGCAATCAGCCCCAGCATTTT. It specifies CSAPPMSGTHSNQPQHF.

The V and J genes are TRBV15 and TRBJ2-2; TRBD1 matches 7 bases. V trimming: 0 bases; J trimming: 13 bases; junction bases outside the gene matches: 5. Germline CDR1 is LNHNV and CDR2 is YYDKDF (reference sequence). CDR3 length: 13 amino acids. CDR3 in amino acids: CATSRDPRGRLFF. The CDR3 nucleotides read TGTGCCACCAGCAGAGATCCAAGGGGGCGGCTGTTTTTT.

This clonotype was counted a few times. V gene TRBV12-3 or TRBV12-4 combines with J gene TRBJ2-2, with D hard to call. This CDR3 comprises 12 residues. Trimming removed 8 bases at V and 0 bases at J, with 4 bases between. The CDR3 DNA follows: TGTGCCAGCGGCCCGAACACCGGGGAGCTGTTTTTT. Amino acids: CASGPNTGELFF.

The chain employs TRBV24-1 and TRBJ2-1; a possible D gene is TRBD2 (5 bases). Trimming left V 0 bases short and J 2 bases short, with 16 bases between. CDR3 size: 18 residues. Germline V gene sequence: CDR1 KGHDR, CDR2 SFDVKD. Written as DNA, the CDR3 is TGTGCCACCAGTGATTTGGTAACCGGGATTAGTCCCTACAATGAGCAGTTCTTC. The encoded protein is CATSDLVTGISPYNEQFF.

The chain joins TRBV5-1 to TRBJ2-5; possibly TRBD2 for D (5 bases). The CDR3 has 15 amino acids. Germline CDR1 is SGHRS and CDR2 is YFSETQ. Trimming removed 0 bases at V and 5 bases at J, with 14 bases between. The CDR3 is CASSLGNQRGETQYF. CDR3 sequence (DNA): TGCGCCAGCAGCTTGGGTAATCAGAGAGGGGAGACCCAGTACTTC. The full variable domain, its missing parts supplied by reference TRBV5-1 and TRBJ2-5, is KAGVTQTPRYLIKTRGQQVTLSCSPISGHRSVSWYQQTPGQGLQFLFEYFSETQRNKGNFPGRFSGRQFSNSRSEMNVSTLELGDSALYLCASSLGNQRGETQYFGPGTRLLVL.

This clonotype showed up just a few times. The rearrangement joins TRBV4-3 to TRBJ2-1, with 9 bases lining up with TRBD2. Germline V gene sequence: CDR1 LGHNA, CDR2 YSLEER. The ends lost 0 bases at V and 12 bases at J; junction bases unmatched: 12. The CDR3 spans 16 residues. The CDR3 is CASSQEISGGLKVQFF. CDR3 DNA: TGCGCCAGCAGCCAAGAGATTAGCGGGGGCTTGAAAGTGCAGTTCTTC.

The chain couples TRBV7-9 to TRBJ2-1; D could derive from TRBD1 or TRBD2 (6 bases each). The V end lost 2 bases, the J end lost 5 bases, and 22 bases lay between the germline ends. The CDR3 totals 18 residues. CDR1 and CDR2 (germline): SEHNR, FQNEAQ (reference sequence). The CDR3 DNA reads TGTGCCAGCAGCTTATTTAACGGGGGCCATGCAGGACACAATGAGCAGTTCTTC. As protein: CASSLFNGGHAGHNEQFF.

The V and J genes are TRBV15 and TRBJ2-3, with unresolved D. The V end lost 0 bases, the J end lost 0 bases, and 7 bases lay between the germline ends. This CDR3 has 15 amino acids. CDR1 LNHNV and CDR2 YYDKDF come from the germline V gene (reference sequence). CDR3 sequence reads: CATSRDIPSTDTQYF. CDR3 DNA sequence: TGTGCCACCAGCAGAGATATCCCGAGCACAGATACGCAGTATTTT.